This entry is about one T cell receptor (beta chain). These data originate in a study of blood T cell repertoires in COVID-19. Original methodology: The authors estimated nucleated cell counts from reference gene primer amplification. TCRdb keeps only in-frame clones here, not all; method: immunoSEQ multiplex PCR. The DNA gave D and trimming, while V, J and clone size come from that table. Of 150,000 to 200,000 clones listed, around four fifths are singletons. Germline lookup yields CDR1 MDHEN and CDR2 SYDVKM. The V and J ends lost 4 bases and 0 bases respectively, with 6 bases between them. This CDR3 comprises 13 residues.

The chain links TRBV28 to TRBJ2-5, with no clear D. What was sequenced was PBMCs or T cells enriched from blood (not recorded which). This receptor was obtained from a man aged 65 to 85 who had been exposed to COVID-19. In nucleotides, the CDR3 is TGTGCCAGCAGTTCGAGGAACCAAGAGACCCAGTACTTC. The encoded protein is CASSSRNQETQYF. Combining the CDR3 with reference TRBV28 and TRBJ2-5 gives the whole variable domain DVKVTQSSRYLVKRTGEKVFLECVQDMDHENMFWYRQDPGLGLRLIYFSYDVKMKEKGDIPEGYSVSREKKERFSLILESASTNQTSMYLCASSSRNQETQYFGPGTRLLVL.